Shown below are 10 T cell receptor beta chains from a single sample sequenced in a study of cytomegalovirus exposure and HLA in healthy donors (dated by TCRdb to 2016 to 2017). The library was obtained by the immunoSEQ multiplex PCR assay. For the multiplex PCR, a mixture combining 60 forward primers for TCR Vbeta segments and 13 reverse primers for TCR Jbeta segments was used. TCRdb carries this immuneACCESS record with in-frame sequences only. Its versions omit some clonotypes, under half of them owing to an unresolved V gene in the studies checked, with the rest unexplained. This sample is represented by roughly 170,000 clones; more than 60% of them were singletons. About 1.5% of the sample rests with the top ten. The sample consisted of PBMCs. These receptor sequences come from a young woman in good health and CMV-seropositive.

The V gene is TRBV7-9, the J gene TRBJ2-5; perhaps TRBD2 as D (6 bases). The germline V and J ends were trimmed by 7 bases and 5 bases, with 11 bases remaining between them. Germline CDR1 is SEHNR and CDR2 is FQNEAQ (reference sequence). The CDR3 length is 12 residues. CDR3 nucleotides: TGTGCCAGCACCCCCAGCGGGGAGACCCAGTACTTC. Translated, it gives CASTPSGETQYF.

The gene calls are TRBV28 and TRBJ2-7; 11 bases agree with TRBD2. This CDR3 comprises 17 residues. Germline trimming cut 3 bases from V and 2 bases from J; bases unmatched to any gene: 9. Germline V gene sequence: CDR1 MDHEN, CDR2 SYDVKM. DNA of the CDR3: TGTGCCAGCAGTTTTTCGCTCTCGACTAGCGGGGCCTACGAGCAGTACTTC. It specifies CASSFSLSTSGAYEQYF. The full variable domain, rest sourced from reference TRBV28 and TRBJ2-7, is DVKVTQSSRYLVKRTGEKVFLECVQDMDHENMFWYRQDPGLGLRLIYFSYDVKMKEKGDIPEGYSVSREKKERFSLILESASTNQTSMYLCASSFSLSTSGAYEQYFGPGTRLTVT.

CDR3 coding DNA: TGTGCCAGCAGTGCCCCGCGGGAGGGGCGCCCCTACGAGCAGTACTTC. It yields the protein CASSAPREGRPYEQYF. The chain is built from TRBV28 and TRBJ2-7; 9 bases are shared with TRBD2. CDR3 length: 16 amino acids. The J segment lost 2 bases and the V segment lost 5 bases, leaving 10 bases of the junction unmatched. Germline loops: CDR1 MDHEN, CDR2 SYDVKM.

The J gene is TRBJ2-7, the V gene TRBV7-2, with 9 bases aligning to TRBD2. V trimming: 1 base; J trimming: 1 base; junction bases outside the gene matches: 5. Germline CDR1 is SGHTA and CDR2 is FQGNSA. The CDR3 loop spans 16 amino acids. CDR3 bases: TGTGCCAGCAGCTTAGGGGCTAGCGGGACTTCCTACGAGCAGTACTTC. It is translated as CASSLGASGTSYEQYF.

The V call is TRBV13, the J call TRBJ2-7; 7 bases are a match to TRBD2. This CDR3 is 18 amino acids long. The V segment lost 0 bases and the J segment 1 base; nucleotides outside the gene matches: 12. Germline V CDR1 and CDR2: PRHDT, FYEKMQ (reference sequence). The CDR3 is CASSLGQPQRGGSYEQYF. For the CDR3, the DNA is TGTGCCAGCAGCTTAGGCCAGCCCCAGCGGGGAGGGTCCTACGAGCAGTACTTC.

The chain combines TRBV27 with TRBJ2-7; 12 bases are shared with TRBD2. Trimming removed 2 bases from V and 0 bases from J; junction bases left unmatched: 20. The germline V gene has CDR1 MNHEY and CDR2 SMNVEV (reference sequence). The CDR3 is made up of 22 amino acids. The CDR3 DNA reads as TGTGCCAGCAGTTTACGTCTTTTTCCTACCGGGACTAGCGGGCCAAGCTCCTACGAGCAGTACTTC. Protein: CASSLRLFPTGTSGPSSYEQYF.

The CDR3 region has the DNA TGTGCCTGGAGTGTGGGGAGTCTAGCCAAAAACATTCAGTACTTC. As protein: CAWSVGSLAKNIQYF. V usage is TRBV30 and J usage is TRBJ2-4, with TRBD2 as a possible D gene (5 bases). CDR1 and CDR2 (germline): GTSNPN, SVGIG (reference sequence). CDR3 length equals 15 residues. V dropped 0 bases and J dropped 0 bases, with 9 bases sitting between them. Using reference TRBV30 and TRBJ2-4 for the parts outside the CDR3, the full variable domain is SQTIHQWPATLVQPVGSPLSLECTVEGTSNPNLYWYRQAAGRGLQLLFYSVGIGQISSEVPQNLSASRPQDRQFILSSKKLLLSDSGFYLCAWSVGSLAKNIQYFGAGTRLSVL.

This clone was detected only once. CDR3 amino acids: CASMRGGGQPQHF. DNA of the CDR3: TGTGCCAGTATGAGAGGGGGCGGTCAGCCCCAGCATTTT. The chain couples TRBV6-5 to TRBJ1-5; TRBD1 aligns across 7 bases. This CDR3 is built from 13 residues. V shed 9 bases, J shed 6 bases, and the junction held 8 bases outside the gene matches. Germline CDR1 and CDR2: MNHEY and SVGAGI.

J is TRBJ1-5 and V is TRBV7-9; tentatively, D is TRBD1 (5 bases). The germline gives CDR1 SEHNR, CDR2 FQNEAQ (reference sequence). The CDR3 consists of 15 residues. V was clipped by 1 base and J by 4 bases, with 11 bases between them. CDR3 amino acids: CASSLGPGWNQPQHF. The CDR3 DNA follows: TGTGCCAGCAGCTTAGGGCCAGGGTGGAATCAGCCCCAGCATTTT.

The chain links TRBV7-9 to TRBJ2-1, with TRBD2 matching over 9 bases. The CDR3 contains 15 residues. Trimming took 11 bases from V and 8 from J; bases not matched to a gene: 16. Germline-derived CDR1 and CDR2 are SEHNR and FQNEAQ (reference sequence). The DNA for the CDR3 is TGTGCCTTAAGGGGGGCGGGAGGGCCAGGCGATGAGCAGTTCTTC. Residues: CALRGAGGPGDEQFF.